The 8 T cell receptor beta chains below were found in one sample sequenced in a study of blood T cell repertoires in COVID-19. TCRdb keeps only in-frame clones here, not all; method: immunoSEQ multiplex PCR. The sample lists just over 650,000 clones; 85% to 90% were seen once. Sequenced sample: peripheral blood. These receptors originate from a woman between 18 and 29 years old with acute or convalescent COVID-19.

The chain uses TRBV5-1 and TRBJ1-5; tentatively, D is TRBD1 (5 bases). Trimming removed 3 bases from V and 3 bases from J, with 13 bases in between. This CDR3 has 15 residues. Germline lookup yields CDR1 SGHRS and CDR2 YFSETQ. The CDR3 loop reads CASSSAGHPNQPQHF. The CDR3 coding sequence is TGCGCCAGCAGCTCAGCCGGACACCCCAATCAGCCCCAGCATTTT.

This sequence joins TRBV9 and TRBJ2-3; no definite D call. V dropped 5 bases and J dropped 2 bases, with 12 bases sitting between them. CDR3 length equals 14 residues. Germline V gene data show CDR1 as SGDLS and CDR2 as YYNGEE. The CDR3 nucleotides read TGTGCCAGCAGTCCCCTTGCGTTCACAGATACGCAGTATTTT. Its protein is CASSPLAFTDTQYF.

This clone appeared a single time. J is TRBJ1-2 and V is TRBV6-2 or TRBV6-3; 7 bases map to TRBD1. V lost 6 bases and J lost 8; bases outside the gene matches: 15. Germline CDR1 reads MNHEY; CDR2 reads SVGEGT. There are 15 residues in the CDR3. CDR3 loop: CASSRKGTGVYGYTF. The DNA of the CDR3 is TGTGCCAGCAGCAGGAAAGGTACAGGGGTGTACGGCTACACCTTC.

This clone appeared once. This chain connects TRBV4-1 to TRBJ1-2, with 7 positions matching TRBD1. CDR1 is MGHRA, CDR2 YSYEKL, per germline. The CDR3 runs to 14 residues. J gave up 6 bases and V 2 bases, and 6 bases lay outside the gene matches. The CDR3 nucleotides are TGCGCCAGCAGCCAATTAGAACAGGGGAATGGCTACACCTTC. Protein: CASSQLEQGNGYTF.

The chain is built from TRBV28 and TRBJ1-1, with 8 bases matching TRBD1. The CDR3 is 17 residues long. The germline V gene encodes CDR1 MDHEN and CDR2 SYDVKM. The V segment lost 7 bases and the J segment 4 bases; nucleotides outside the gene matches: 17. CDR3 region: CASTTGGGFIVGTEAFF. The CDR3 DNA is TGTGCCAGCACCACAGGGGGGGGTTTTATAGTAGGCACTGAAGCTTTCTTT.

The chain employs TRBV5-4 and TRBJ2-5; 8 bases are shared with TRBD1. Per germline, CDR1 SGHNT and CDR2 YYREEE (reference sequence). The CDR3 contains 13 residues. Trimming removed 4 bases from V and 7 bases from J; junction bases left unmatched: 6. CDR3 protein: CASSARGLGTQYF. The DNA of the CDR3 is TGTGCCAGCAGCGCCAGGGGGCTCGGGACCCAGTACTTC.

The rearrangement joins TRBV5-1 to TRBJ1-3, with 11 bases lining up with TRBD1. The CDR3 length is 16 residues. J lost 2 bases, V lost 4 bases, and 5 bases had no gene match. Per germline, CDR1 SGHRS and CDR2 YFSETQ. The CDR3 reads CASSGQGAGAGNTIYF. For the CDR3, the DNA is TGCGCCAGCAGCGGACAGGGGGCAGGAGCTGGAAACACCATATATTTT.

The chain is built from TRBV6-2 or TRBV6-3 and TRBJ2-6; D might be TRBD1 (6 bases). Deletions cut 2 bases from V and 1 base from J, with 18 bases between. In germline, CDR1 is MNHEY, CDR2 SVGEGT. This CDR3 spans 19 amino acids. As DNA, the CDR3 is TGTGCCAGCAGTTACGTAACCGGGACATTCGAATCTGGGGCCAACGTCCTGACTTTC. Encoded protein: CASSYVTGTFESGANVLTF.